This record covers a single TCR beta chain. What it binds is not known. The record originates from a study of cytomegalovirus exposure and HLA in healthy donors. In the study overall: Out of 150 million to 200 million T cells, an earlier analysis found around 120 million unique TCR beta sequences in total. Membership in the Caucasian-associated ancestry cluster was found for approximately 85% of 300 to 500 genotyped donors. Study observations and caveats: Most sequenced TCRs were rare (though some public TCRs occurred in many donors).

In the PCR, 60 Vbeta and 13 Jbeta primers were used. Libraries were prepared by immunoSEQ multiplex PCR; TCRdb keeps only in-frame clonotypes and omits some of them. Counted here are 35,000 to 55,000 clones, over 60% occurring once; the ten biggest clones make up about 3.2%. Germline V gene lookup returns CDR1 MNHNY and CDR2 SVGAGI (reference sequence). Trimming took off 0 bases at V and 4 bases at J, with 3 bases between the two ends. The CDR3 length is 12 residues. The rearrangement uses TRBV6-6 and TRBJ2-5; D not resolved. The sequenced material came from PBMCs. The sequence came from a woman in her thirties in good health and CMV-seronegative. The CDR3 nucleotides are TGTGCCAGCAGTTACTCCGGAGAGACCCAGTACTTC. Amino acids: CASSYSGETQYF.